These T cell receptor beta chains were read from a single sample in a study of cytomegalovirus exposure and HLA in healthy donors. Method: immunoSEQ multiplex PCR; TCRdb's copy keeps in-frame clones and lacks some. The table lists 150,000 to 200,000 clones, about two thirds of them singletons. Sequencing was done on a sample of PBMCs. Receptors were obtained from a woman aged 18-35 years in good health and CMV-seropositive. CDR3s include the opening cysteine and the closing phenylalanine or tryptophan. A D gene is named only where the DNA matches it firmly. The size entry is marked missing in some rows and otherwise reads once, few, many or a size class.

>.|.|TRBV28|TRBJ2-2
CASNREGTLYTGELFF
TGTGCCAGCAACAGAGAGGGGACACTTTACACCGGGGAGCTGTTTTTT
>once|.|TRBV27|TRBJ2-7
CASSNRLGSSYEQYF
TGTGCCAGCAGTAACCGCCTAGGTAGTTCCTACGAGCAGTACTTC
>.|TRBD1|TRBV5-8|TRBJ1-3
CASSRQGDSGNTIYF
TGTGCCAGCAGCCGACAGGGGGACTCTGGAAACACCATATATTTT
>.|TRBD2|TRBV11-3|TRBJ2-3
CASSLTLAGGGGTDTQYF
TGTGCCAGCAGCTTAACATTAGCGGGAGGAGGAGGCACAGATACGCAGTATTTT
>.|TRBD1|TRBV29-1|TRBJ2-5
CSVEGQCAQYF
TGCAGCGTTGAGGGACAGTGCGCCCAGTACTTC
>once|.|TRBV27|TRBJ2-7
CASSLSNPGSLMGSYEQYF
TGTGCCAGCAGTTTATCGAATCCCGGATCACTAATGGGTTCCTACGAGCAGTACTTC
>many|.|TRBV19|TRBJ1-5
CASSPGNNQPQHF
TGTGCCAGTAGTCCCGGTAACAATCAGCCCCAGCATTTT
>.|.|TRBV11-1|TRBJ1-1
CASSAWTAKNTEAFF
TGTGCCAGCAGCGCTTGGACAGCAAAGAACACTGAAGCTTTCTTT
>.|TRBD1|TRBV19|TRBJ1-1
CASLSPGQFTEAFF
TGTGCCAGCCTATCTCCGGGACAGTTCACTGAAGCTTTCTTT
>.|.|TRBV5-4|TRBJ2-7
CASSLTGYEQYF
TGTGCCAGCAGCTTGACCGGTTACGAGCAGTACTTC
>few|.|TRBV7-9|TRBJ1-1
CASSPAQRNTEAFF
TGTGCCAGCAGCCCGGCACAGAGAAACACTGAAGCTTTCTTT
>.|.|TRBV2|TRBJ1-6
CASTSLGGSSPLHF
TGTGCCAGCACCTCACTCGGGGGAAGCTCACCCCTCCACTTT
>.|.|TRBV7-2|TRBJ1-5
CASSLVRENQPQHF
TGTGCCAGCAGCTTAGTCAGGGAAAATCAGCCCCAGCATTTT
>.|TRBD1|TRBV15|TRBJ2-7
CATSRGAGGTYEQYF
TGTGCCACCAGCAGAGGGGCAGGGGGCACTTACGAGCAGTACTTC
>few|TRBD2|TRBV7-8|TRBJ2-7
CASSFKGGRAVDEQYF
TGTGCCAGCAGCTTTAAAGGCGGGAGGGCCGTCGACGAGCAGTACTTC
>.|.|TRBV7-6|TRBJ2-3
CASSLGETDTQYF
TGTGCCAGCAGCTTAGGTGAGACAGATACGCAGTATTTT
>few|TRBD1|TRBV6-5|TRBJ1-2
CASSLQGSYGYTF
TGTGCCAGCAGTTTACAGGGGAGCTATGGCTACACCTTC
>.|TRBD1|TRBV9|TRBJ1-1
CASSLGQGIMNTEAFF
TGTGCCAGCAGTCTCGGACAGGGGATCATGAACACTGAAGCTTTCTTT
>.|TRBD1|TRBV27|TRBJ2-7
CASSSHMGQGYDEQYF
TGTGCCAGCAGTTCCCACATGGGACAGGGTTACGACGAGCAGTACTTC
>.|.|TRBV30|TRBJ1-1
CAWSLGRAFF
TGTGCCTGGAGTTTAGGGAGAGCTTTCTTT
>.|.|TRBV30|TRBJ2-1
CAWTKDRRPFPYNEQFF
TGTGCCTGGACCAAAGACAGACGCCCGTTCCCCTACAATGAGCAGTTCTTC
>.|.|TRBV9|TRBJ2-5
CASSVMVGADQETQYF
TGTGCCAGCAGCGTAATGGTTGGGGCGGACCAAGAGACCCAGTACTTC